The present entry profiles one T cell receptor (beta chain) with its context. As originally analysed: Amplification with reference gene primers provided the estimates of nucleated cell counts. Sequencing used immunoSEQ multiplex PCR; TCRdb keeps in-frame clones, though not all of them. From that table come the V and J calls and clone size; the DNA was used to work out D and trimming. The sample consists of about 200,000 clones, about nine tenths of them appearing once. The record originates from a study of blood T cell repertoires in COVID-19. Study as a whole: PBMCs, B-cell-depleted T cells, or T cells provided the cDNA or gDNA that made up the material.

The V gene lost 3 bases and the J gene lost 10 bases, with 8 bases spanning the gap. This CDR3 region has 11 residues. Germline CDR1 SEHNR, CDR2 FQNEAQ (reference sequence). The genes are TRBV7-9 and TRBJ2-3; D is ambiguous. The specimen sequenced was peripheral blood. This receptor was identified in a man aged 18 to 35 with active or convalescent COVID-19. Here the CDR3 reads CASSFAGAQYF. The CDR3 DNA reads TGTGCCAGCAGCTTCGCAGGCGCGCAGTATTTT.